The 19 T cell receptor beta chains below all came from one sample that was sequenced in a study of human T cells and chemical hapten exposure. The time point here: pre-sensitization, week 0. Described treatment: therapeutic diphenylcyclopropenone sensitization with weekly scalp DPC. Each CDR3 protein gets one entry after TCRdb re-called the RACE reads with MiXCR. The sample includes 300,000 to 450,000 distinct CDR3 sequences, 4.5% to 5.5% of them seen just once. The material sequenced was whole blood, taken in connection with sensitization to the hapten diphenylcyclopropenone (DPC). The receptor source for this set is a woman aged 18-30 years with alopecia areata. Some clones in this sample may be carry-over from other donors' samples.

This clonotype was counted a few times. The rearrangement joins TRBV20-1 to TRBJ2-3; no firm D call. The germline CDR1 and CDR2 sequences are DFQATT and SNEGSKA (reference sequence). Trimming took off 6 bases at V and 2 bases at J, with 9 bases between the two ends. The CDR3 sequence is 12 residues long. This CDR3 reads CSAEQYTDTQYF. In DNA, the CDR3 is TGCAGTGCCGAACAATACACAGATACGCAGTATTTT.

V gene TRBV25-1 combines with J gene TRBJ1-5, with TRBD1 as a possible D gene (6 bases). The V end lost 8 bases, the J end lost 7 bases, and 15 bases lay between the germline ends. Germline CDR1 MGHDK, CDR2 SYGVNS. This CDR3 is built from 13 residues. CDR3: CASREGGEQPQHF. DNA of the CDR3: TGTGCCAGCCGCGAGGGGGGCGAACAGCCCCAGCATTTT.

The sample holds many counts of this clonotype. V gene TRBV4-3 combines with J gene TRBJ1-6; D is unresolved. V was cut by 0 bases and J by 10 bases, with 7 bases left in between. The CDR3 is made up of 13 amino acids. CDR1 is LGHNA and CDR2 is YSLEER in the germline V gene. As DNA, the CDR3 is TGCGCCAGCAGCCAAGAGGCAGAATCACCCCTCCACTTT. Translation: CASSQEAESPLHF.

This clonotype was picked up many times. This chain links TRBV25-1 with TRBJ2-7; 7 nucleotides align to TRBD2. This CDR3 has 13 amino acids. Trimming removed 3 bases from V and 1 base from J; junction bases left unmatched: 0. The germline V gene has CDR1 MGHDK and CDR2 SYGVNS. The CDR3 protein is CASSERGSYEQYF. The CDR3 bases are TGTGCCAGCAGTGAGCGGGGGTCCTACGAGCAGTACTTC.

There are a few counts of this clonotype. J is TRBJ2-2 and V is TRBV6-2 or TRBV6-3, with a possible D match to TRBD2 (7 bases). The V gene lost 5 bases and the J gene lost 3 bases, with 10 bases spanning the gap. The CDR3 runs 14 residues. Germline CDR1 reads MNHEY; CDR2 reads SVGEGT. The CDR3 DNA follows: TGTGCCAGCAGTGGGGGGGCCGACACCGGGGAGCTGTTTTTT. Protein product: CASSGGADTGELFF.

CDR3 sequence reads: CASSSQGTVYNEQFF. The CDR3 DNA reads as TGTGCCAGCAGCTCCCAGGGGACTGTCTACAATGAGCAGTTCTTC. V is TRBV7-2 and J is TRBJ2-1; either TRBD1 or TRBD2 may fit D (6 bases each). V was shortened by 4 bases and J by 3 bases, with 13 bases between the two germline ends. Germline CDR1 reads SGHTA; CDR2 reads FQGNSA. The CDR3 contains 15 residues.

This clonotype was seen a few times. The gene calls are TRBV9 and TRBJ1-1; TRBD1 matches 12 bases. This CDR3 region has 13 residues. Germline CDR1 SGDLS, CDR2 YYNGEE. After removal of 7 bases from V and 6 bases from J, the junction contained 4 bases not matched to a gene. The CDR3 DNA sequence: TGTGCCAGCGGGACAGGGGGCTTGGCTGAAGCTTTCTTT. It translates to CASGTGGLAEAFF.

This clonotype was seen ten or more times. The chain has TRBV27 and TRBJ2-6, with D perhaps matching TRBD1 (6 bases). Germline loops: CDR1 MNHEY, CDR2 SMNVEV (reference sequence). V lost 6 bases to trimming and J lost 2 bases, with 11 bases between them. CDR3 length: 15 amino acids. Here the CDR3 reads CASRLKGAGANVLTF. CDR3 DNA: TGTGCCAGCAGGTTAAAGGGGGCTGGGGCCAACGTCCTGACTTTC.

Ten or more counts support this clonotype. V is TRBV6-2 or TRBV6-3 and J is TRBJ1-2; D call uncertain. The CDR3 runs to 16 residues. Trimming cost V 3 bases and J 6 bases, with 20 bases left between them. In germline, CDR1 is MNHEY, CDR2 SVGEGT. Here the CDR3 DNA reads TGTGCCAGCAGTTATACGGTACCCTCGTATCAGGATGGCTACACCTTC. Translating gives CASSYTVPSYQDGYTF.

The chain couples TRBV7-9 to TRBJ2-3, with D tentatively TRBD1 (6 bases). The V gene's germline CDR1 is SEHNR and CDR2 FQNEAQ (reference sequence). Deletions cut 7 bases from V and 6 bases from J, with 26 bases between. There are 17 residues in the CDR3. The CDR3 sequence: CASTKPPPQGALDTQYF. CDR3 in DNA: TGTGCCAGCACCAAACCCCCCCCACAGGGCGCATTGGATACGCAGTATTTT. Based on the CDR3 plus reference TRBV7-9 and TRBJ2-3, the full variable domain is DTGVSQNPRHKITKRGQNVTFRCDPISEHNRLYWYRQTLGQGPEFLTYFQNEAQLEKSRLLSDRFSAERPKGSFSTLEIQRTEQGDSAMYLCASTKPPPQGALDTQYFGPGTRLTVL.

This clonotype showed up many times. The genes are TRBV10-3 and TRBJ2-6, with D unclear. Trimming took off 10 bases at V and 5 bases at J, with 3 bases between the two ends. Germline loops: CDR1 ENHRY, CDR2 SYGVKD. There are 10 residues in the CDR3. CDR3 in amino acids: CATRANVLTF. CDR3 bases: TGTGCCACAAGGGCCAACGTCCTGACTTTC.

Many counts were recorded for this clonotype. The chain combines TRBV10-3 with TRBJ1-1; 8 nucleotides line up with TRBD1. Unmatched junction bases numbered 2, after V lost 4 bases and J lost 1 base. This CDR3 is 14 amino acids long. Germline CDR1 and CDR2: ENHRY and SYGVKD. Here the CDR3 DNA reads TGTGCCATCAGTGGGGACAGGTCGAACACTGAAGCTTTCTTT. It translates to CAISGDRSNTEAFF.

This clonotype turned up a few times. This sequence joins TRBV20-1 and TRBJ1-1; D gene ambiguous. V shed 5 bases and J shed 1 base, with 8 bases lying between them. Germline V gene data show CDR1 as DFQATT and CDR2 as SNEGSKA (reference sequence). The CDR3 runs 12 residues. CDR3 DNA: TGCAGTGCTGCTCAGCGGAACACTGAAGCTTTCTTT. Its translation is CSAAQRNTEAFF.

This clonotype was observed at least ten times. The V call is TRBV7-2, the J call TRBJ2-3, with D uncertain. The CDR3 length is 15 residues. Between the trimmed V and J ends, which lost 1 base and 2 bases, there was a span of 10 bases. The germline gives CDR1 SGHTA, CDR2 FQGNSA. The CDR3: CASSLVGPPTDTQYF. The DNA for the CDR3 is TGTGCCAGCAGCTTAGTGGGCCCACCCACAGATACGCAGTATTTT.

The chain is built from TRBV7-9 and TRBJ1-6; perhaps TRBD1 as D (6 bases). Trimming took off 2 bases at V and 7 bases at J, with 12 bases between the two ends. There are 15 residues in the CDR3. Germline V gives CDR1 SEHNR, CDR2 FQNEAQ (reference sequence). CDR3: CASSLLQGMNSPLHF. CDR3 nucleotides: TGTGCCAGCAGCTTATTGCAGGGGATGAATTCACCCCTCCACTTT.

This chain connects TRBV6-5 to TRBJ1-4; TRBD1 agrees at 8 bases. Germline values: CDR1 MNHEY, CDR2 SVGAGI. The CDR3 has 16 amino acids. The V segment lost 6 bases and the J segment 5 bases; nucleotides outside the gene matches: 11. The CDR3 nucleotides read TGTGCCAGCAGGAGGACAGGGATTTATTGGAATGAAAAACTGTTTTTT. Translating gives CASRRTGIYWNEKLFF.

The V call is TRBV5-5, the J call TRBJ1-1; tentative D call: TRBD1 (5 bases). This CDR3 has 15 amino acids. The ends were cut back, 1 base at V and 0 bases at J, with 10 bases in the middle. Germline V lookup: CDR1 SGHKS, CDR2 YYEKEE (reference sequence). The CDR3 sequence: CASSLYGDLNTEAFF. The CDR3, as DNA: TGTGCCAGCAGCTTGTACGGGGACCTGAACACTGAAGCTTTCTTT.

The table lists this clonotype with many counts. One end of the junction does not line up with germline, which may come from a read error. The CDR3 coding sequence is TGTGCCACCAGCAGAGATGCTAGCGGGGGGGCCCGACTCTTC. This translates into CATSRDASGGARLF. This chain joins TRBV15 and TRBJ2-1, with 12 bases aligning to TRBD2. The CDR3 consists of 14 residues. CDR1 is LNHNV, CDR2 YYDKDF, per germline (reference sequence). Variable domain in full (rest from reference TRBV15 and TRBJ2-1): DAMVIQNPRYQVTQFGKPVTLSCSQTLNHNVMYWYQQKSSQAPKLLFHYYDKDFNNEADTPDNFQSRRPNTSFCFLDIRSPGLGDTAMYLCATSRDASGGARLFGPGTRLTVL.

This chain uses TRBV3-1 with TRBJ1-3; D is ambiguous. Germline values: CDR1 LGHDT, CDR2 YNNKEL (reference sequence). Trimming pared 5 bases from V and 3 bases from J, leaving 5 bases between. CDR3 size: 12 residues. The CDR3 sequence is CASSERGNTIYF. In DNA, the CDR3 is TGTGCCAGCAGCGAGCGTGGAAACACCATATATTTT.